This T cell receptor (beta chain) was sequenced in a study of cytomegalovirus exposure and HLA in healthy donors (dated by TCRdb to 2015 to 2018). Turning to the overall study: An earlier analysis of approximately 600 of the donors reported 250 to 300 Gb of sequence data and approximately 110 million unique TCR beta sequences from roughly 200 million T cells. Donor age, sex, ethnicity and CMV serostatus were compiled alongside the repertoire data. The later analysis used no new phenotypic data to find candidate immune exposures, relying instead on TCR beta sequences and their occurrence across donors. Of the 300 to 450 genotyped donors, about 80% fell in the genetic ancestry cluster associated with self-reported Caucasian donors. A later analysis re-examined previously published TCR beta repertoires from hundreds of donors and added high-resolution HLA genotyping to investigate patterns of TCR occurrence. Both class I and class II loci were covered by HLA typing, at four-digit resolution. In addition to the first cohort of approximately 670 subjects, a separate validation cohort of over 90 different subjects was used. A later genetic analysis took genome-wide SNP genotypes for about three fifths of the roughly 670 donors and used that subset as a discovery cohort. In an earlier analysis of 500 to 650 of the donors, high-throughput TCR beta sequencing was used to judge whether each TCR beta V gene segment behaved as functional or pseudogenic. The T cell repertoires of 670 or so subjects were profiled by immunosequencing and related to cytomegalovirus serostatus. To predict cytomegalovirus infection status, the study brought together high-throughput TCR immunosequencing, statistical association of individual TCRs with disease status, and machine learning. The aim of the study was to test whether cataloging public T cell receptors could identify signatures of past pathogen exposure. Roughly five DR-DQ haplotypes were handled as single units for association and clustering, since linkage in the cohort was strong. Typing coverage differed by locus: A, B, C, DRB1 and DQB1 were typed in roughly 629-630 donors, DQA1 in about 560, DPA1 in some 610, and DPB1 in 450 to 480. Across around 400 genotyped donors of the cohort, an average of 235,054 unique TCR beta nucleotide sequences per donor were sequenced, and roughly a sixth of those sequences were non-productive. About 280 gigabases of sequencing data and tens of millions of unique TCR sequences were included in an early release covering about 700 HLA-typed donors. Every discovery cohort repertoire had been produced on one sequencing platform. The study at large found these results: A later analysis associated 15,000 to 20,000 TCR beta sequences with specific HLA alleles at a false discovery rate of 0.05. In an earlier analysis of fewer than 750 of the donors, most TCR beta V segments were observed in productive rearrangements about 87% or about 30% of the time, broadly matching IMGT annotations. A cluster of highly shared sequence variants was judged likely to be a technical artifact of the sequencing pipeline. A further reported finding was that TCR beta sequences accurately predicted the HLA-A and HLA-B alleles for most subjects in the first cohort. An association between a missense DCLRE1C variant and V-gene and J-gene trimming of TCR beta chains was found in a later genetic analysis and replicated in an independent cohort. Most CMV-associated TCR beta chains appeared to be HLA-restricted in a later analysis, and the HLA associations seemed to be driven largely by CMV exposure. In a later analysis, HLA-associated TCR beta chains showed more clonal expansion and lower generation probabilities than non-associated chains that were equally common. Some IMGT-functional V segments, including TRBV6-2 and TRBV6-3, could not be told apart with the 87-base-pair reads, so those segments were excluded. Correlated functional status among segregating V segments might reflect linkage disequilibrium, but an unknown experimental factor could not be ruled out. In a later analysis, the rate of TCR association differed among HLA loci, with DRB1 alleles having the most associated TCRs and HLA-C alleles having the fewest. Strong co-occurrence of HLA alleles, especially DR and DQ, made assigning TCR associations to individual alleles difficult. The authors suggested that the approach could potentially be extended to other disease states and immunological phenotypes. In vitro tests confirmed that a few of the cytomegalovirus-associated TCR beta chains recognize cytomegalovirus antigens. Approximately 16 rarely observed V segments, including chromosome 9 orphons, were excluded from the earlier analysis of about 610 of the donors because counts were too low. The presence/absence analyses assumed that sequencing depth was roughly uniform across donors, and that assumption may not be true. Compared with the roughly 700-donor mean, donors in an Asian-associated ancestry cluster had fewer N-insertions in productive TCRs, according to a later genetic analysis. The study gave a list of under 200 TCR beta chains associated with cytomegalovirus. In both the original and validation cohorts, the classifier was reported to diagnose cytomegalovirus status with high specificity and sensitivity. A later analysis reported that several top co-occurrence clusters appeared linked to parvovirus B19, influenza, CMV and Epstein-Barr virus. Most TCR sequences were seen in very few donors, while some public TCRs were found in many individuals. HLA typing was unavailable for some donors at each locus, so association tests used only the typed subset. For the cohort, immune exposure information was limited to CMV serostatus. This cohort had only TCR beta chains sequenced, and the lack of alpha or paired-chain data limited which features could be detected.

The cohort was made up of approximately 670 healthy bone marrow donors. At the time of sampling, every cohort member was nominally healthy, though immune exposures that went unrecorded were likely present. The donor was CMV seropositive and belonged to the group of about 290 seropositive cohort members. Every donor gave a peripheral blood sample, and the peripheral blood mononuclear cells from that sample were used for TCR beta sequencing. Genomic DNA was extracted from the blood cell samples with the Qiagen DNeasy Blood Extraction Kit. The library was built by means of the immunoSEQ multiplex PCR assay. For the multiplex PCR, a mixture combining 60 forward primers for TCR Vbeta segments and 13 reverse primers for TCR Jbeta segments was used. The CDR3 region of rearranged TCR beta genes was amplified from genomic DNA with a multiplex PCR assay. The amplified TCR beta libraries were sequenced on the Illumina HiSeq System as 87-base-pair reads. The published analysis was carried out like this. A later analysis counted around 72 million unique TCR beta chains across the 666 repertoires, and approximately 11 million of these chains were shared by at least two donors. A nearest-neighbor algorithm error-corrected the raw reads and collapsed the reads into unique sequences, merging closely related sequences to remove PCR and sequencing errors. CDR3 sequences were aligned to IMGT reference sequences to assign V, D and J gene segments. For a sequence to be retained, at least a six-nucleotide match to both a V gene segment and a J gene segment was required. A rearrangement counted as productive if the CDR3 had no stop codons and remained in frame with V and J, and every other rearrangement counted as non-productive. CDR3 was defined according to IMGT convention as the region running from the second conserved V-encoded cysteine to the conserved J-encoded phenylalanine. The earlier analysis of about 640 of the donors excluded any sequence lacking an unambiguous match to a single V gene segment. In an earlier analysis of 500 to 750 of the donors, V segments were called functional above 56.7% productive rearrangements and were called segregating when the between-donor standard deviation exceeded 5%. To diagnose cytomegalovirus status from the catalog of TCR beta chain sequences, a statistical classification framework was built. In a later analysis, TCR nucleotide sequences were compared against IMGT/GENE-DB human TR gene sequences so that V and J genes could be assigned. Using the TCRdist pipeline, a later analysis assigned CDR3 sequences along with most-parsimonious VDJ recombination scenarios. A later analysis defined each TCR beta chain by its CDR3 amino acid sequence plus V-gene family, and excluded reads lacking a unique V-gene family. A later analysis removed 592 highly shared, low-generation-probability nucleotide sequences to deal with suspected cross-contamination and a sequencing artifact. For each public chain, a later analysis derived a clonal expansion index from normalized ranks of inferred template counts within each repertoire. A later analysis computed generation probabilities with a VDJ recombination model fitted to out-of-frame rearrangements, and checked the results against IGoR. In a later analysis, TCR-TCR, TCR-HLA and TCR-CMV co-occurrence was scored with hypergeometric tests, and a repertoire-size bias correction was applied to TCR pairs. To estimate false discovery rates, a later analysis permuted the HLA or CMV assignments 20 times. In a later analysis, co-occurring TCRs were grouped using DBSCAN, with TCRdist sequence similarity added in when clustering inside HLA-allele-positive subsets. For co-occurrence clustering, repertoires with fewer than 30,000 or more than 120,000 public chains were excluded, along with four or five repertoires with anomalous nucleotide sharing. TCRdb provides this immuneACCESS table in a form limited to in-frame rearrangements. Some clones are lacking; in checked studies, under half of them reflect an unresolved V gene, and why the rest are absent is not known. The D gene and trimming were derived from the DNA, and the V and J assignments and clone size from that table. The sample's table lists a count of under 95,000 clones. Approximately 3.6% of the sample goes to the ten largest clones.

Counted from cysteine to phenylalanine, this CDR3 has 15 amino acids. CDR3 DNA is the only sequence kept; it has 45 bases, read in frame from the first base. The junction shows trimming of 5 bases on V and 6 bases on J, and the gene matches do not reach 10 bases of it. From a lookup of the germline V gene (reference sequence), CDR1 and CDR2 are LNHDA and SQIVND. A note on this clone: The antigen this receptor binds is unknown.

The specimen was PBMCs. The clonotype comes from a female donor in good health and CMV-seropositive. In this chain, TRBV19 is recombined with TRBJ2-3; 8 bases in the junction line up with TRBD2. The CDR3 region reads CASSLEAGDRDTQYF. The DNA reads as follows: TGTGCCAGTAGTCTCGAAGCGGGGGACCGGGATACGCAGTATTTT.